The sequence of this T cell receptor beta chain was determined in a study of OX40 agonist ivuxolimab in advanced cancers. This clone was seen once. Method: immunoSEQ multiplex PCR; TCRdb's copy keeps in-frame clones and lacks some. The sample shows roughly 17,000 clones, roughly 75% of them seen only once. Germline CDR1 LGHNA, CDR2 YSLEER. The CDR3 has 16 amino acids. V shed 4 bases, J shed 0 bases, and the junction held 4 bases outside the gene matches. The clonotype was recovered from an adult with an advanced solid tumor such as melanoma, head and neck, liver or kidney cancer. This sequence joins TRBV4-3 and TRBJ1-4; the match to TRBD1 covers 8 bases. The sample here was CD4+ or CD8+ T cells sorted from blood, taken in a trial of the OX40 agonist ivuxolimab. This CDR3 reads CASSRLTGATNEKLFF. In DNA, the CDR3 is TGCGCCAGCAGCCGGTTGACAGGGGCAACTAATGAAAAACTGTTTTTT.